A selection of T cell receptor beta chains follows, all from one sample in a study of regulatory T cells in long-lasting Graves disease. TCRdb re-called the multiplex PCR reads with MiXCR, one entry per CDR3 protein. The sample yields a few hundred thousand distinct CDR3 sequences, about 20% seen once. The material sequenced was peripheral blood mononuclear cells (PBMCs), taken when the disease was refractory, from a patient treated with antithyroid drugs. Receptors originate from a female donor with Graves disease. CDR3s include the opening cysteine and the closing phenylalanine or tryptophan. Each record gives: D gene, V gene, J gene, clone size, CDR3 DNA, CDR3 protein. D genes are given only for firm matches. Some rows mark clone size as missing; the rest say once, few, many or name a class of expanded clone.

>NA|TRBV6-9|TRBJ1-5|NA
TGTGCCAGCAGTTACGGTTTAGGGAGCAATCAGCCCCAGCATTTT
CASSYGLGSNQPQHF
>TRBD1|TRBV2|TRBJ2-5|many
TGTGCCAGCAGTGGGCAGGGGGCTCGAGAGACCCAGTACTTC
CASSGQGARETQYF
>TRBD1|TRBV28|TRBJ2-7|many
TGTGCCAGCAATAGACAGGGCCAGGCGCAGTACTTC
CASNRQGQAQYF
>NA|TRBV25-1|TRBJ1-2|NA
TGTGCCAGCAGTGAATGGAACCCGACAGGACGGAACTATGGCTACACCTTC
CASSEWNPTGRNYGYTF
>TRBD1|TRBV5-1|TRBJ1-2|few
TGCGCCAGCAGCAGTTTGACAGGGGATCAAGGCTACACCTTC
CASSSLTGDQGYTF
>TRBD1|TRBV20-1|TRBJ2-7|few
TGCAGTGCTAGATTTCCGGGACAGGGGTACGAGCAGTACTTC
CSARFPGQGYEQYF
>NA|TRBV12-3/TRBV12-4|TRBJ2-3|few
TGTGCCAGCAGCGGTCAATACCCAGATACGCAGTATTTT
CASSGQYPDTQYF
>NA|TRBV20-1|TRBJ2-4|few
TGCAGTGCTAGAGATGAGGGAGGCATTCAGTACTTC
CSARDEGGIQYF
>TRBD2|TRBV19|TRBJ2-1|once
TGTGCCACCGGAGCGGGAGGGTACAATGAGCAGTTCTTC
CATGAGGYNEQFF
>NA|TRBV30|TRBJ1-2|few
TGTGCCTGGAGTGTGAGGTATAGAACAGTGAAAGGTGGCTACACCTTC
CAWSVRYRTVKGGYTF
>TRBD2|TRBV7-2|TRBJ2-7|once
TGTGCCAGCAGCACCGGGACTAGCGGGAGCTCCTACGAGCAGTACTTC
CASSTGTSGSSYEQYF
>TRBD2|TRBV20-1|TRBJ2-7|NA
TGCAGTGCTAGAGCGACGGGGAGGGGTTACGAGCAGTACTTC
CSARATGRGYEQYF
>NA|TRBV6-2/TRBV6-3|TRBJ1-3|NA
TGTGCCAGCAGACCCCCCTACGCAGACTCTGGAAACACCATATATTTT
CASRPPYADSGNTIYF
>NA|TRBV12-3/TRBV12-4|TRBJ2-3|few
TGTGCCAGCAGTTTAGCTGCAGGGACAGATACGCAGTATTTT
CASSLAAGTDTQYF
>NA|TRBV6-2/TRBV6-3|TRBJ1-2|many
TGTGCCAGCACCTTAGGGGAGGGCTACACCTTC
CASTLGEGYTF
>TRBD2|TRBV6-1|TRBJ2-7|NA
TGTGCCACCCATCTAGCGGGGGCCTACGAGCAGTACTTC
CATHLAGAYEQYF
>NA|TRBV27|TRBJ1-1|NA
TGTGCCACCAAGACCGGGGCGGCCACTGAAGCTTTCTTT
CATKTGAATEAFF
>NA|TRBV5-4|TRBJ2-7|NA
TGTGCCAGCAGCATCCGGGGTAGGGCCGAGCAGTACTTC
CASSIRGRAEQYF
>TRBD1|TRBV10-3|TRBJ1-2|NA
TGTGCCATCAGTGGGACAGGGTCCCTATGGAGAGGCTACACCTTC
CAISGTGSLWRGYTF
>TRBD1|TRBV6-1|TRBJ1-5|NA
TGTGCCAGCAGGCCCCGAACAGGGGACGGCAATCAGCCCCAGCATTTT
CASRPRTGDGNQPQHF
>TRBD2|TRBV20-1|TRBJ2-3|few
TGCAGTGCCTCCCCTTCTAGCGGGAGCGCAGATACGCAGTATTTT
CSASPSSGSADTQYF
>TRBD2|TRBV10-3|TRBJ2-1|NA
TGTGCCATCAGTGCCGGGACTAGCGGTAATGAGCAGTTCTTC
CAISAGTSGNEQFF
>TRBD2|TRBV28|TRBJ2-3|NA
TGTGCCAGCACATTGGCGGGAGGCCCAGGTGTTACGCAGTATTTT
CASTLAGGPGVTQYF
>NA|TRBV4-1|TRBJ2-7|NA
TGCGCCAGCAGCCGGACGTCGATGGAGGGGGCTGTCTACGAGCAGTACTTC
CASSRTSMEGAVYEQYF
>NA|TRBV20-1|TRBJ2-5|many
TGCAGTGCGTCCACGGACGGCGAGACCCAGTACTTC
CSASTDGETQYF
>NA|TRBV6-5|TRBJ2-2|many
TGTGCCAGCAGTTACGGACACCTCACCGGGGAGCTGTTTTTT
CASSYGHLTGELFF
>NA|TRBV7-2|TRBJ2-5|few
TGTGCCAGCAGCCGGGACCCCTCAGAGACCCAGTACTTC
CASSRDPSETQYF
>NA|TRBV6-1|TRBJ1-1|many
TGTGCCAGCAGTAACTCTTACAGGAACACTGAAGCTTTCTTT
CASSNSYRNTEAFF
>NA|TRBV6-5|TRBJ1-2|many
TGTGCCAGCAGTTTCGGACGGAATGGCTACACCTTC
CASSFGRNGYTF
>NA|TRBV30|TRBJ2-4|NA
TGTGCCTGGAGTGTACGACAAGTAGGGCACATTCAGTACTTC
CAWSVRQVGHIQYF
>TRBD2|TRBV19|TRBJ2-1|NA
TGTGCCAGTAGTCCCATTGTAGCGGGAGGGCCGGGTGAGCAGTTCTTC
CASSPIVAGGPGEQFF
>NA|TRBV5-6|TRBJ2-7|many
TGTGCCAGCAGCTACGGGCGATTGGGCTACGAGCAGTACTTC
CASSYGRLGYEQYF
>TRBD1|TRBV7-9|TRBJ2-7|few
TGTGCCAGCAGCTTAGCGGTGGGGGGACAGGGAAGATACGAGCAGTACTTC
CASSLAVGGQGRYEQYF
>TRBD2|TRBV29-1|TRBJ2-7|many
TGCAGCGTCATGACTAGCGGGAGTTACGAGCAGTACTTC
CSVMTSGSYEQYF
>NA|TRBV20-1|TRBJ2-7|NA
TGCAGTGCTAGTCCACTAGTCCAGGGCTACGAGCAGTACTTC
CSASPLVQGYEQYF
>TRBD2|TRBV7-2|TRBJ2-2|many
TGTGCCAGCAGCTTAGCCAGCGGGAGATTAACCGGGGAGCTGTTTTTT
CASSLASGRLTGELFF
>NA|TRBV6-2/TRBV6-3|TRBJ2-3|NA
TGTGCCAGCAGCCGGGGATTACAGGGAGATACGCAGTATTTT
CASSRGLQGDTQYF
>NA|TRBV28|TRBJ2-7|many
TGTGCCAGCAGTTTAAGAAGGGGGTTGGGTGCCTACGAGCAGTACTTC
CASSLRRGLGAYEQYF
>TRBD1|TRBV10-3|TRBJ2-5|NA
TGTGCCATCAGCCAGGGGGCAGGAGAGACCCAGTACTTC
CAISQGAGETQYF
>NA|TRBV6-1|TRBJ2-5|many
TGTGCCAGCAGGAACCGACTAGTAGGCTGGACCCAGTACTTC
CASRNRLVGWTQYF